These 13 T cell receptor beta chains were all obtained from the same sample, sequenced in a study of shared clonotypes between healthy human individuals. Using immunoSEQ multiplex PCR, the repertoire was profiled, and TCRdb retains in-frame clones only, with some absent. The sample lists 700,000 or so clones; less than 80% were seen once. The sample taken for sequencing was memory CD4+ T cells sorted from blood. Subset given: CD45RA-negative fraction. These receptors were obtained from a woman aged 30 to 39 in good health.

This rearrangement joins TRBV6-1 to TRBJ2-2; either TRBD1 or TRBD2 may fit D (5 bases each). Germline V gene data show CDR1 as MNHNS and CDR2 as SASEGT. This CDR3 comprises 13 residues. Trimming removed 5 bases from V and 4 bases from J, with 8 bases in between. The CDR3: CASSRDRTGELFF. The CDR3, as DNA: TGTGCCAGCAGTCGGGACCGCACCGGGGAGCTGTTTTTT.

This chain connects TRBV6-1 to TRBJ2-7; D is possibly TRBD1 or TRBD2 (5 bases each). The CDR3 spans 15 residues. Germline-derived CDR1 and CDR2 are MNHNS and SASEGT. Between the trimmed V and J ends, which lost 6 bases and 3 bases, there was a span of 18 bases. The DNA of the CDR3 is TGTGCCAGCAGACAAGGGACGCCTGGCCGCTACGAGCAGTACTTC. It is translated as CASRQGTPGRYEQYF.

This sequence joins TRBV28 and TRBJ1-4; TRBD1 matches 7 bases. CDR3 size: 15 residues. Germline assignment: CDR1 MDHEN and CDR2 SYDVKM. After removal of 7 bases from V and 4 bases from J, the junction contained 9 bases not matched to a gene. CDR3 DNA: TGTGCCAGCACCGCAGGGGGGGGATTTAATGAAAAACTGTTTTTT. Translated: CASTAGGGFNEKLFF. The entire variable domain, with the rest obtained from reference TRBV28 and TRBJ1-4, is as follows: DVKVTQSSRYLVKRTGEKVFLECVQDMDHENMFWYRQDPGLGLRLIYFSYDVKMKEKGDIPEGYSVSREKKERFSLILESASTNQTSMYLCASTAGGGFNEKLFFGSGTQLSVL.

The chain is built from TRBV28 and TRBJ2-7; 8 nucleotides agree with TRBD2. Trimming at V came to 8 bases and at J to 3 bases, leaving 9 bases not matched to a gene. This CDR3 has 14 residues. Germline V CDR1 and CDR2: MDHEN, SYDVKM. In DNA, the CDR3 is TGTGCCAGCCGCGCGGGGGGCGGGATCTACGAGCAGTACTTC. Translation: CASRAGGGIYEQYF.

Here the CDR3 DNA reads TGCGCCAGCTCGTGGGCGGGGGAAGAGGATGGCTACACCTTC. This sequence encodes CASSWAGEEDGYTF. This chain uses TRBV5-1 with TRBJ1-2, with TRBD1 as a possible D gene (5 bases). V lost 7 bases and J lost 6, with 19 bases in between. Germline CDR1 SGHRS, CDR2 YFSETQ. The CDR3 extends over 14 amino acids. Using reference TRBV5-1 and TRBJ1-2 for the parts outside the CDR3, the full variable domain is KAGVTQTPRYLIKTRGQQVTLSCSPISGHRSVSWYQQTPGQGLQFLFEYFSETQRNKGNFPGRFSGRQFSNSRSEMNVSTLELGDSALYLCASSWAGEEDGYTFGSGTRLTVV.

The rearrangement uses TRBV28 and TRBJ1-3, with D possibly being TRBD1 (6 bases). CDR3 length equals 17 residues. V was clipped by 10 bases and J by 3 bases, with 25 bases between them. Germline V lookup: CDR1 MDHEN, CDR2 SYDVKM. CDR3 amino acids: CATRGVEGSRVGNTIYF. The CDR3 DNA reads as TGTGCCACAAGGGGGGTTGAGGGGAGCCGAGTTGGAAACACCATATATTTT. Full variable domain (missing parts from reference TRBV28 and TRBJ1-3): DVKVTQSSRYLVKRTGEKVFLECVQDMDHENMFWYRQDPGLGLRLIYFSYDVKMKEKGDIPEGYSVSREKKERFSLILESASTNQTSMYLCATRGVEGSRVGNTIYFGEGSWLTVV.

The V and J genes are TRBV4-2 and TRBJ2-2; 11 bases align to TRBD1. J gave up 6 bases and V 5 bases, and 8 bases lay outside the gene matches. The CDR3 totals 16 residues. Germline CDR1 reads LGHNA; CDR2 reads YNFKEQ. CDR3 nucleotide sequence: TGTGCCAGCAGCTATGTCCCGGGACAGGGGGCCGGGGAGCTGTTTTTT. This codes for CASSYVPGQGAGELFF.

The chain links TRBV6-6 to TRBJ1-5, with 10 bases lining up with TRBD1. The CDR3 consists of 16 residues. Germline V gene lookup returns CDR1 MNHNY and CDR2 SVGAGI (reference sequence). V lost 5 bases, J lost 4 bases, and 8 bases stayed unmatched. The CDR3, as DNA: TGTGCCAGCAGTGCACCGGGACAGGGGTCTAATCAGCCCCAGCATTTT. It translates to CASSAPGQGSNQPQHF.

V is TRBV30 and J is TRBJ2-2; D possibly matches TRBD1 or TRBD2 (5 bases each). Trimming left V 6 bases short and J 5 bases short, with 16 bases between. This CDR3 is built from 14 residues. Germline V gene data show CDR1 as GTSNPN and CDR2 as SVGIG (reference sequence). For the CDR3, the DNA is TGTGCCTGCACTAGTCTGGCAGGGACCGGGGAGCTGTTTTTT. This codes for CACTSLAGTGELFF.

The chain couples TRBV7-2 to TRBJ2-7; unclear D gene. This CDR3 is 15 amino acids long. Germline V gives CDR1 SGHTA, CDR2 FQGNSA. V lost 4 bases, J lost 2 bases, and 15 bases lay in between. CDR3 nucleotide sequence: TGTGCCAGCAGCTACCTCCCTTTGATCACCTACGAGCAGTACTTC. Protein: CASSYLPLITYEQYF.

This clone was seen just once. The chain employs TRBV11-2 and TRBJ2-1; 10 bases are shared with TRBD1. The length of the CDR3 is 16 residues. The junction had 10 bases not matched to a gene; V was cut back by 3 bases and J by 8 bases. CDR1 is SGHAT, CDR2 FQNNGV, per germline. CDR3 loop: CASSFRDRGRRDEQFF. DNA for the CDR3: TGTGCCAGCAGCTTTCGGGACAGGGGTCGTCGGGATGAGCAGTTCTTC.

V is TRBV29-1 and J is TRBJ1-1; D is unclear. Per germline, CDR1 SQVTM and CDR2 ANQGSEA. The CDR3 spans 14 residues. Deletions cut 4 bases from V and 2 bases from J, with 14 bases between. The CDR3 DNA follows: TGCAGCGTTGTTCCGCGACGGAGAAACACTGAAGCTTTCTTT. Translation: CSVVPRRRNTEAFF.

The rearrangement uses TRBV6-4 and TRBJ2-3; tentative D call: TRBD1 (5 bases). Germline V gene sequence: CDR1 MRHNA, CDR2 SNTAGT. This CDR3 is 14 amino acids long. Trimming removed 4 bases from V and 0 bases from J, with 8 bases in between. The CDR3 DNA is TGTGCCAGCAGTGCAGGACACAGCACAGATACGCAGTATTTT. It specifies CASSAGHSTDTQYF.